The 8 T cell receptor beta chains below were found in one sample sequenced in a study of T cell responses to AZD1222 COVID-19 vaccine. The protocol was immunoSEQ multiplex PCR, while the TCRdb copy is restricted to in-frame clones and leaves out a portion. The table lists roughly 150,000 clones, 87% of them singletons. The source was peripheral blood, collected 28 days after the second AZD1222 dose. These receptors were obtained from an adult who received the AZD1222 COVID-19 vaccine.

DNA for the CDR3: TGTGCCAGCAGCCCAGGAGGGAGCTCCTACAATGAGCAGTTCTTC. Translating gives CASSPGGSSYNEQFF. This chain links TRBV5-5 with TRBJ2-1; D perhaps matches TRBD2 (6 bases). CDR1 SGHKS and CDR2 YYEKEE come from the germline V gene (reference sequence). Trimming took 4 bases from V and 0 from J, leaving 11 bases between them. The CDR3 covers 15 residues. Together with reference TRBV5-5 and TRBJ2-1, the CDR3 gives the full variable domain: DAGVTQSPTHLIKTRGQQVTLRCSPISGHKSVSWYQQVLGQGPQFIFQYYEKEERGRGNFPDRFSARQFPNYSSELNVNALLLGDSALYLCASSPGGSSYNEQFFGPGTRLTVL.

This chain uses TRBV4-1 with TRBJ2-1, with D uncertain. Germline V CDR1 and CDR2: MGHRA, YSYEKL. The CDR3 is made up of 16 amino acids. V was pared by 2 bases and J by 5 bases, with 16 bases between. The CDR3 DNA sequence: TGCGCCAGCAGCCAAAGAATGGGCACGGATAACAATGAGCAGTTCTTC. This codes for CASSQRMGTDNNEQFF.

The chain is built from TRBV5-4 and TRBJ1-3, with D possibly matching TRBD1 (6 bases). Germline lookup yields CDR1 SGHNT and CDR2 YYREEE (reference sequence). The CDR3 runs 16 residues. V was pared by 4 bases and J by 0 bases, with 14 bases between. The CDR3 region is CASSPEGGPSGNTIYF. In DNA, the CDR3 is TGTGCCAGCAGCCCCGAGGGGGGGCCCTCTGGAAACACCATATATTTT.

This clone was detected a few times. This rearrangement joins TRBV6-5 to TRBJ2-1, with 8 nucleotides matching TRBD1. The CDR3 has 13 amino acids. The V segment lost 5 bases and the J segment 8 bases; nucleotides outside the gene matches: 5. Germline lookup yields CDR1 MNHEY and CDR2 SVGAGI. Here the CDR3 DNA reads TGTGCCAGCAGTCCCGGGACAGGCGATGAGCAGTTCTTC. This sequence encodes CASSPGTGDEQFF.

This clone showed up just a few times. The chain couples TRBV19 to TRBJ1-1; D unresolved. CDR3 length: 14 residues. Per germline, CDR1 LNHDA and CDR2 SQIVND (reference sequence). V was trimmed by 1 base and J by 6 bases, leaving 12 bases between them. The CDR3 region has the DNA TGTGCCAGTAGTATAGGGGAGGGAAGGCCTGAAGCTTTCTTT. It yields the protein CASSIGEGRPEAFF. Full variable domain (remainder filled in from reference TRBV19 and TRBJ1-1): DGGITQSPKYLFRKEGQNVTLSCEQNLNHDAMYWYRQDPGQGLRLIYYSQIVNDFQKGDIAEGYSVSREKKESFPLTVTSAQKNPTAFYLCASSIGEGRPEAFFGQGTRLTVV.

V is TRBV2 and J is TRBJ2-3; 16 positions agree with TRBD2. CDR1 is SNHLY, CDR2 FYNNEI, per germline. The V segment lost 10 bases and the J segment 2 bases; nucleotides outside the gene matches: 6. The CDR3 has 16 amino acids. For the CDR3, the DNA is TGTGCCACCTCGGGACTAGCGGGGGGGCTCACAGATACGCAGTATTTT. Translated: CATSGLAGGLTDTQYF.

The chain uses TRBV7-6 and TRBJ2-2; TRBD2 matches at 13 bases. CDR3 size: 17 residues. With 4 bases clipped from V and 3 bases from J, the junction kept 5 bases outside the gene matches. Germline-derived CDR1 and CDR2 are SGHVS and FNYEAQ. The CDR3 DNA reads TGTGCCAGCAGCTCCACTAGCGGGGGGGCGGACACCGGGGAGCTGTTTTTT. Its protein is CASSSTSGGADTGELFF.

On this clone: At one end the junction does not follow the germline gene, possibly because of a read error. The genes are TRBV5-4 and TRBJ1-2; a weak D match, TRBD1 (6 bases). The CDR3 is 13 residues long. CDR1 and CDR2 (germline): SGHNT, YYREEE (reference sequence). CDR3 bases: TGTGCCAGCAGTTTGGACAGTCTATATGGCTACACCTTC. Amino acids: CASSLDSLYGYTF.